A single sample is the source of the 9 T cell receptor beta chains below, sequenced in a study of blood T cell repertoires in COVID-19. Some clones are missing from TCRdb's copy, which holds only in-frame ones; the method was immunoSEQ multiplex PCR. The data show over 150,000 clones, 70% to 90% seen once. Sequencing was carried out using peripheral blood. These receptors were taken from a man aged 45-65 years with active or convalescent COVID-19.

The CDR3 DNA reads TGTGCCAGCAGTTTAAACAGGATCTATGGCTACACCTTC. It is translated as CASSLNRIYGYTF. This chain uses TRBV28 with TRBJ1-2; D may be TRBD1 (5 bases). The CDR3 contains 13 residues. V gave up 2 bases and J gave up 4 bases, with 8 bases separating them. Looked up from germline, CDR1 is MDHEN and CDR2 is SYDVKM.

This clone has more than one count but fewer than ten. The V call is TRBV20-1, the J call TRBJ2-3, with 8 bases lining up with TRBD2. The CDR3 consists of 14 residues. CDR1 and CDR2 (germline): DFQATT, SNEGSKA (reference sequence). V was clipped by 3 bases and J by 4 bases; unmatched bases: 6. The CDR3 here is CSASGRGGPDTQYF. In DNA, the CDR3 is TGCAGTGCTAGTGGACGGGGGGGGCCAGATACGCAGTATTTT.

This clone was detected only once. This chain links TRBV4-3 with TRBJ1-4; a weak D match, TRBD1 (5 bases). In germline, CDR1 is LGHNA, CDR2 YSLEER. The CDR3 is 16 residues long. V was shortened by 1 base and J by 2 bases, with 11 bases between the two germline ends. CDR3 DNA: TGCGCCAGCAGCCAAGGTCCAGGGTTGACTAATGAAAAACTGTTTTTT. Translating gives CASSQGPGLTNEKLFF.

The CDR3 here is CASSLSGGVEKLFF. In DNA form, the CDR3 reads TGTGCCAGCAGTTTATCGGGAGGAGTCGAAAAACTGTTTTTT. The V and J genes are TRBV27 and TRBJ1-4; D call uncertain. This CDR3 is built from 14 residues. Germline V gene sequence: CDR1 MNHEY, CDR2 SMNVEV (reference sequence). V was shortened by 0 bases and J by 8 bases, with 10 bases between the two germline ends.

The chain uses TRBV11-3 and TRBJ2-7; the match to TRBD2 covers 15 bases. Germline-derived CDR1 and CDR2 are SGHNT and YENEEA. The CDR3 loop spans 15 amino acids. V lost 5 bases to trimming and J lost 7 bases; unmatched junction nucleotides: 6. The CDR3: CASSGLAGGPWEQYF. Here the CDR3 DNA reads TGTGCCAGCAGCGGACTAGCGGGAGGGCCTTGGGAGCAGTACTTC.

The chain recombines TRBV19 with TRBJ2-3; TRBD2 matches 12 bases. V lost 5 bases to trimming and J lost 5 bases; unmatched junction nucleotides: 8. CDR3 length: 16 amino acids. The germline gives CDR1 LNHDA, CDR2 SQIVND (reference sequence). DNA of the CDR3: TGTGCCAGTAGTCCGGCAGTGGGACTAGCGGGAGATACGCAGTATTTT. It codes for CASSPAVGLAGDTQYF.

V and J are TRBV19 and TRBJ2-5, with D maybe TRBD1 (6 bases). Trimming took 5 bases from V and 1 from J, leaving 11 bases between them. This CDR3 region has 14 residues. Germline V gene data show CDR1 as LNHDA and CDR2 as SQIVND (reference sequence). CDR3 protein: CASSYRTAQETQYF. In DNA form, the CDR3 reads TGTGCCAGTAGTTATAGGACAGCCCAAGAGACCCAGTACTTC.

The chain links TRBV24-1 to TRBJ2-1; 12 bases agree with TRBD2. Germline values: CDR1 KGHDR, CDR2 SFDVKD. J was trimmed by 3 bases and V by 6 bases; bases with no gene match: 17. The CDR3 extends over 20 amino acids. This chain's CDR3 is CATSPWSPLAGGSSYNEQFF. The CDR3 coding sequence is TGTGCCACCAGTCCCTGGAGCCCTCTAGCGGGGGGGTCAAGCTACAATGAGCAGTTCTTC.

The CDR3 DNA sequence: TGTTGTGCAGGGACCTACGAGCAGTACTTC. Translating it yields CCAGTYEQYF. This rearrangement joins TRBV7-6 to TRBJ2-7, with TRBD1 as a possible D gene (5 bases). This CDR3 contains 10 residues. Germline V gene lookup returns CDR1 SGHVS and CDR2 FNYEAQ.